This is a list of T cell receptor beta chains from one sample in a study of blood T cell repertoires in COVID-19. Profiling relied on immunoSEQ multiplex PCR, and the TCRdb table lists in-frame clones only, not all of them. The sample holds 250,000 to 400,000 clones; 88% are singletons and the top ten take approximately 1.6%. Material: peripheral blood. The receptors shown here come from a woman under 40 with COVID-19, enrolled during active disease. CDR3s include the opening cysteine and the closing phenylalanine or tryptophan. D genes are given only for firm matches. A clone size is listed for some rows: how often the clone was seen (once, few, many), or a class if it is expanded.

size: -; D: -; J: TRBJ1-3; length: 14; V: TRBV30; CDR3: CAWSVIGAGNTIYF; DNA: TGTGCCTGGAGTGTAATAGGAGCTGGAAACACCATATATTTT
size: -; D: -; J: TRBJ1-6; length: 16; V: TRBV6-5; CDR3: CASSYSGSWDNSPLHF; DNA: TGTGCCAGCAGTTACTCGGGCAGTTGGGATAATTCACCCCTCCACTTT
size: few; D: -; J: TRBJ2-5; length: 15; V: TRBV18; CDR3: CASSPRTDSQETQYF; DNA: TGTGCCAGCTCACCCAGGACAGATTCCCAAGAGACCCAGTACTTC
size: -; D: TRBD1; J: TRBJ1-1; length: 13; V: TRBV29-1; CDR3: CSVPFPGGPEAFF; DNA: TGCAGCGTTCCATTCCCAGGGGGCCCTGAAGCTTTCTTT
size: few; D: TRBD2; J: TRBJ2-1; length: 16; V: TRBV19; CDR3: CASLAGGISSYNEQFF; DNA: TGTGCCAGCCTAGCGGGGGGGATAAGCTCCTACAATGAGCAGTTCTTC
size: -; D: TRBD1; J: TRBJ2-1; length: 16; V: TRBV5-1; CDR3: CASSLLQGSSYNEQFF; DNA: TGCGCCAGCAGCCTTCTACAGGGGAGCTCCTACAATGAGCAGTTCTTC
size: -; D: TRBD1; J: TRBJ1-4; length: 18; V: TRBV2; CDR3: CASRSGTGILNANEKLFF; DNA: TGTGCCAGCAGATCCGGGACAGGGATCTTGAATGCTAATGAAAAACTGTTTTTT
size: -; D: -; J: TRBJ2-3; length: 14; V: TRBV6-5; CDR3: CASSYRRGTDTQYF; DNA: TGTGCCAGCAGTTACAGGAGGGGCACAGATACGCAGTATTTT
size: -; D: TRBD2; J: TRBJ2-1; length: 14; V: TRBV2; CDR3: CASGGTNSVNEQFF; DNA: TGTGCCAGCGGGGGGACTAATAGCGTCAATGAGCAGTTCTTC
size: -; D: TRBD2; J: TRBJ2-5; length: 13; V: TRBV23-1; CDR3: CASSQREGETQYF; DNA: TGCGCCAGCAGTCAAAGGGAGGGGGAGACCCAGTACTTC
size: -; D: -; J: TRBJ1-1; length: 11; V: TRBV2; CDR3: CDRGGGTEAFF; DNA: TGTGACCGCGGGGGCGGCACTGAAGCTTTCTTT
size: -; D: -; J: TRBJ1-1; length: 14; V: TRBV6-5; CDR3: CAGSYSSRNTEAFF; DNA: TGTGCCGGCAGTTACTCGTCCAGGAACACTGAAGCTTTCTTT
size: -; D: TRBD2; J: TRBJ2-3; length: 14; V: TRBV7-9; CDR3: CASSLRAGADTQYF; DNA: TGTGCCAGCAGCTTACGAGCGGGGGCAGATACGCAGTATTTT
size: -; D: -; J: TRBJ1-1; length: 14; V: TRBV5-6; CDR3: CASSFTTGRDEAFF; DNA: TGTGCCAGCAGCTTTACAACAGGGAGGGATGAAGCTTTCTTT
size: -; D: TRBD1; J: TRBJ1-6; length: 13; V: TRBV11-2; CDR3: CASSPGTVSPLHF; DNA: TGTGCCAGCAGCCCCGGGACAGTTTCACCCCTCCACTTT
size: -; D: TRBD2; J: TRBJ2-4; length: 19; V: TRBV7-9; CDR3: CASSPPPGTSGGLGNIQYF; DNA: TGTGCCAGCAGCCCCCCACCTGGCACTAGCGGGGGCCTGGGGAACATTCAGTACTTC
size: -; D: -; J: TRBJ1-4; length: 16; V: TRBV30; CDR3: CAWSVRRRSTNEKLFF; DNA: TGTGCCTGGAGTGTACGTCGCAGGTCAACTAATGAAAAACTGTTTTTT
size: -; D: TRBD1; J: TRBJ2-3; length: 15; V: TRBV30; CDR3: CAWSTGTGKTDTQYF; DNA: TGTGCCTGGAGTACCGGGACAGGGAAGACGGATACGCAGTATTTT
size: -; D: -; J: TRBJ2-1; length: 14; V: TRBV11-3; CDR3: CASSLEQGRNEQFF; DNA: TGTGCCAGCAGCTTAGAGCAGGGCAGAAATGAGCAGTTCTTC
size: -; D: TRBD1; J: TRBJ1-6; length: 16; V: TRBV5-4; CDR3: CASSPDRDRSNSPLHF; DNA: TGTGCCAGCAGCCCGGACAGGGACCGAAGTAATTCACCCCTCCACTTT
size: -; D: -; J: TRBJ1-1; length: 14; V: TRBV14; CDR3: CASSQGYGRTEAFF; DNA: TGTGCCAGCAGCCAAGGTTATGGTAGAACCGAAGCTTTCTTT
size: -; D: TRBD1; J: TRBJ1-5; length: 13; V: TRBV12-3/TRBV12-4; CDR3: CASSLSGGQPQHF; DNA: TGTGCCAGCAGTTTATCAGGGGGCCAGCCCCAGCATTTT
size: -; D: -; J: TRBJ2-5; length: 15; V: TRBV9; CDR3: CASSVGGLHQETQYF; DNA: TGTGCCAGCAGCGTAGGGGGACTCCACCAAGAGACCCAGTACTTC
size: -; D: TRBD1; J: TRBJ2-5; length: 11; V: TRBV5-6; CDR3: CASGRGQTQYF; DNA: TGTGCCAGCGGCAGGGGGCAGACCCAGTACTTC
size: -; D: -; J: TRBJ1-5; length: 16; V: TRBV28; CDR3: CASTRGGWRSNQPQHF; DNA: TGTGCCAGCACCAGAGGGGGTTGGAGGAGCAATCAGCCCCAGCATTTT
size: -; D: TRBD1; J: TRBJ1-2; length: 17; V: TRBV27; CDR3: CASSQISGTGSRGSYTF; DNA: TGTGCCAGCAGTCAAATCTCCGGGACAGGGAGCAGAGGTAGCTACACCTTC
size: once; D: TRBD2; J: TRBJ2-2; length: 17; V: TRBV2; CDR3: CASSETASGANTGELFF; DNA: TGTGCCAGCAGTGAAACGGCTAGCGGGGCGAACACCGGGGAGCTGTTTTTT
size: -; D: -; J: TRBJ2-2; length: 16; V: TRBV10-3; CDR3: CAISEFGTTNTGELFF; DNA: TGTGCCATCAGTGAGTTTGGGACAACGAACACCGGGGAGCTGTTTTTT